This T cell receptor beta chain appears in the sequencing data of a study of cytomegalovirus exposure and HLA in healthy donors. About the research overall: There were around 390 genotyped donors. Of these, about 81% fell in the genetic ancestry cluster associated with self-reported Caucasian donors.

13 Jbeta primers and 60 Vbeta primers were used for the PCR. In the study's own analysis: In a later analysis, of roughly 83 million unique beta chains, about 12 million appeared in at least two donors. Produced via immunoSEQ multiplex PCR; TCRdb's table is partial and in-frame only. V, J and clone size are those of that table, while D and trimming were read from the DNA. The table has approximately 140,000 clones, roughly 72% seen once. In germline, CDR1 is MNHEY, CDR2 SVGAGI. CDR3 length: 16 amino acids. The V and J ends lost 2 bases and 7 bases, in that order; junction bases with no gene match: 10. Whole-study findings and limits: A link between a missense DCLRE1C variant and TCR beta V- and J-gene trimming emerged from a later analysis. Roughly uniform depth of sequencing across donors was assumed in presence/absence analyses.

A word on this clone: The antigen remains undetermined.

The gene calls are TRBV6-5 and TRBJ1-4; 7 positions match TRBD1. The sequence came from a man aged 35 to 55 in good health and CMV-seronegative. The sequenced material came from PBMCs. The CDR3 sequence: CASSYPKGQLGEKLFF. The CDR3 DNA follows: TGTGCCAGCAGTTACCCTAAGGGACAGTTGGGTGAAAAACTGTTTTTT.